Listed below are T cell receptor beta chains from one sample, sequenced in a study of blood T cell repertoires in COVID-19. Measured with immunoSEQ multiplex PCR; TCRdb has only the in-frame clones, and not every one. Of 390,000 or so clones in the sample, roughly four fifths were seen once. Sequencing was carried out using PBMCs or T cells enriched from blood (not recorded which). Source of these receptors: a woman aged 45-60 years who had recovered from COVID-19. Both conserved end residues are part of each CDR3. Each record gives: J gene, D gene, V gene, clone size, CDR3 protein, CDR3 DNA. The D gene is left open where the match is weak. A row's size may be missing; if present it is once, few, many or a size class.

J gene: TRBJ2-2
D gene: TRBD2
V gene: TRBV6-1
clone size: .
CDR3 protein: CASSDAFSGSYTGELFF
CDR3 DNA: TGTGCCAGCAGTGACGCATTTAGCGGGAGCTACACCGGGGAGCTGTTTTTT

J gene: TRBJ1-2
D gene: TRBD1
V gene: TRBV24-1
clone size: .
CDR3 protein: CATSDSQDRVNSGGYTF
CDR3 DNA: TGTGCCACCAGTGATTCCCAGGACAGGGTGAATTCAGGTGGCTACACCTTC

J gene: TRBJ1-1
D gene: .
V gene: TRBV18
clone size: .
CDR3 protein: CASSYTDSTEAFF
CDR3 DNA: TGTGCCAGCTCATACACGGACAGTACTGAAGCTTTCTTT

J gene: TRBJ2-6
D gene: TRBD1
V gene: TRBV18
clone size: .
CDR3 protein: CASSPRTGGRSGANVLTF
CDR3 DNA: TGTGCCAGCTCACCAAGGACAGGGGGTCGCTCTGGGGCCAACGTCCTGACTTTC

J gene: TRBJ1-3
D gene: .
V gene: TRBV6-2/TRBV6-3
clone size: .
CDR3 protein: CASSYGVTVPGNTIYF
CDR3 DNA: TGTGCCAGCAGTTACGGTGTGACAGTCCCTGGAAACACCATATATTTT

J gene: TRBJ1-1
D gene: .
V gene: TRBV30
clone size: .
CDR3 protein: CAWRDLGGGTEAFF
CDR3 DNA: TGTGCCTGGAGGGACCTGGGCGGAGGCACTGAAGCTTTCTTT

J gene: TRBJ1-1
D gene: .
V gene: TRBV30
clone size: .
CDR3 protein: CAWSSRLNTEAFF
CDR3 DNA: TGTGCCTGGAGCAGCAGGTTGAACACTGAAGCTTTCTTT

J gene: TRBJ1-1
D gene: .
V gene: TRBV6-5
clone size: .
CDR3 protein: CASSHWMGGTEAFF
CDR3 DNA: TGTGCCAGCAGTCATTGGATGGGAGGCACTGAAGCTTTCTTT

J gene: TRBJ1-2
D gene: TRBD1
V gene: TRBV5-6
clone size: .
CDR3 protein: CASSHQGDYGYTF
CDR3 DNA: TGTGCCAGCAGCCATCAGGGGGACTATGGCTACACCTTC

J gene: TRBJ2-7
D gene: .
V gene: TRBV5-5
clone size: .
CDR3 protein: CASSLVPGTSYEQYF
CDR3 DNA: TGTGCCAGCAGCTTGGTTCCCGGGACAAGCTACGAGCAGTACTTC

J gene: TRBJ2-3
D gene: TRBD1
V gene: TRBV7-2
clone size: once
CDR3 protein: CASSSTGVTTDTQYF
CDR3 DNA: TGTGCCAGCAGCTCCACAGGGGTAACGACAGATACGCAGTATTTT

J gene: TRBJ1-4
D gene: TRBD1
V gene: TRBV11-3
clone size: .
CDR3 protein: CASSWKTGETGEKLFF
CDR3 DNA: TGTGCCAGCAGCTGGAAAACAGGGGAAACCGGTGAAAAACTGTTTTTT

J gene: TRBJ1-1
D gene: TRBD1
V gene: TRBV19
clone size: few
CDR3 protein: CASSIEWDRGRTEAFF
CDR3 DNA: TGTGCCAGTAGTATCGAATGGGACAGGGGAAGGACTGAAGCTTTCTTT

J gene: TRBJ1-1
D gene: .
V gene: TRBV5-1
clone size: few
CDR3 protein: CASSLEGTQMNTEAFF
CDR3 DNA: TGCGCCAGCAGCTTGGAAGGGACACAAATGAACACTGAAGCTTTCTTT

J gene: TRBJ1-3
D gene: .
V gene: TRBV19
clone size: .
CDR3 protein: CASTSGPHSGNTIYF
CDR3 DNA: TGTGCCAGTACCTCAGGGCCCCACTCTGGAAACACCATATATTTT

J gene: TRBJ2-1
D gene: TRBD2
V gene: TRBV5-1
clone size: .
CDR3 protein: CASSFSGSGIMNEQFF
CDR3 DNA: TGCGCCAGCAGCTTCTCAGGGAGCGGGATAATGAATGAGCAGTTCTTC

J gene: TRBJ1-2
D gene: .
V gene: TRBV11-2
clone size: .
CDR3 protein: CASSLGTTAFNYGYTF
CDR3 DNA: TGTGCCAGCAGCTTGGGGACTACCGCCTTTAACTATGGCTACACCTTC

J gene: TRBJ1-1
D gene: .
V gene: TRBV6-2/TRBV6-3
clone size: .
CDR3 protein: CASSFDTEAFF
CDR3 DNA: TGTGCCAGCAGCTTCGACACTGAAGCTTTCTTT

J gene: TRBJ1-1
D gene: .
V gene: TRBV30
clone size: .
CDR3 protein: CAWSVAGTMTEAFF
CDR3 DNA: TGTGCCTGGAGTGTAGCCGGGACTATGACTGAAGCTTTCTTT

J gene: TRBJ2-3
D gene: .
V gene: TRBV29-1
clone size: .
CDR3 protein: CSVEVGTLGDTQYF
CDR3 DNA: TGCAGCGTTGAAGTGGGGACTCTGGGGGATACGCAGTATTTT

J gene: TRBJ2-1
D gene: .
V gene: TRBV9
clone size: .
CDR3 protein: CASSEVGRGYNEQFF
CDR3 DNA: TGTGCCAGCAGCGAAGTAGGGCGGGGTTATAATGAGCAGTTCTTC

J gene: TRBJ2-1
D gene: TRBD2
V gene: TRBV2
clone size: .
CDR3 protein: CASSELRGGYNEQFF
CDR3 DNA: TGTGCCAGCAGTGAACTCCGGGGGGGTTACAATGAGCAGTTCTTC

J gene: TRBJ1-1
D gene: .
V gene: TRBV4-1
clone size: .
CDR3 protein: CASSQDRGMGMNTEAFF
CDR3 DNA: TGCGCCAGCAGCCAAGATCGGGGGATGGGGATGAACACTGAAGCTTTCTTT

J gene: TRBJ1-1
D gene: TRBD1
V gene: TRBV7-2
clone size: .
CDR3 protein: CASSSQPGGRNTEAFF
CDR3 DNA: TGTGCCAGCAGCTCACAGCCAGGGGGACGGAACACTGAAGCTTTCTTT

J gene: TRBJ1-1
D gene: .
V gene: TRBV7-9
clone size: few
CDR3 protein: CASSLGREGWTEAFF
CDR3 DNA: TGTGCCAGCAGCTTAGGCAGGGAAGGATGGACTGAAGCTTTCTTT

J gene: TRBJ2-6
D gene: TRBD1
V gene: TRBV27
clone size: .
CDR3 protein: CASRGPGTGAGANVLTF
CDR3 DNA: TGTGCCAGCAGGGGTCCCGGGACAGGGGCCGGGGCCAACGTCCTGACTTTC

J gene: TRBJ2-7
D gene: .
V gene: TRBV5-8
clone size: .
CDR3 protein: CASSLAAYEQYF
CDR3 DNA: TGTGCCAGCAGCTTGGCGGCCTACGAGCAGTACTTC

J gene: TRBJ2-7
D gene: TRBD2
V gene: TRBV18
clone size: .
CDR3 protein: CASSPRDYPYEQYF
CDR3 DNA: TGTGCCAGCTCACCTCGGGACTACCCCTACGAGCAGTACTTC

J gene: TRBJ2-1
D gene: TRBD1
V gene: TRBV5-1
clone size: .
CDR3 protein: CASSDSGQGWNEQFF
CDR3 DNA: TGCGCCAGCAGCGACTCGGGACAGGGTTGGAATGAGCAGTTCTTC

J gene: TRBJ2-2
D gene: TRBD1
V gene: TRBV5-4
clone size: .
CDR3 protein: CASSPDREGFGELFF
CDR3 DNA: TGTGCCAGCAGCCCAGACAGGGAAGGATTCGGGGAGCTGTTTTTT

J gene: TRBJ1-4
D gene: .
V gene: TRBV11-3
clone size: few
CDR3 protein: CASSLSGAGEKLFF
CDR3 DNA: TGTGCCAGCAGCTTATCCGGGGCGGGGGAAAAACTGTTTTTT

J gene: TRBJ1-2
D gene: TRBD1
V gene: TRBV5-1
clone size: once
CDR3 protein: CASSLGAGGGYTF
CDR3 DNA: TGCGCCAGCAGCTTGGGGGCAGGGGGCGGCTACACCTTC

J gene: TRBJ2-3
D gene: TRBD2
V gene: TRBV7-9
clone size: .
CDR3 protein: CASSPGLAATDTQYF
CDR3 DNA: TGTGCCAGCAGCCCTGGACTAGCGGCTACAGATACGCAGTATTTT

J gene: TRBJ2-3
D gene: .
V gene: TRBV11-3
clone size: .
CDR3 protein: CASSLASDTQYF
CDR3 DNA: TGTGCCAGCAGCTTAGCTAGCGATACGCAGTATTTT

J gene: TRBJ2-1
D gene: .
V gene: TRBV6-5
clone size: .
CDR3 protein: CASMQVVANEQFF
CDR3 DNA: TGTGCCAGCATGCAGGTGGTAGCGAATGAGCAGTTCTTC

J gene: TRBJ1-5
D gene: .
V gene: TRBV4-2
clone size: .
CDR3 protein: CASSQDGGQYSNQPQHF
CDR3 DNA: TGTGCCAGCAGCCAAGATGGTGGCCAGTATAGCAATCAGCCCCAGCATTTT

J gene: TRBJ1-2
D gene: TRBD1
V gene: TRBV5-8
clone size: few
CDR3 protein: CASSLGTGAVGYTF
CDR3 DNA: TGTGCCAGCAGCTTGGGGACAGGGGCGGTTGGCTACACCTTC

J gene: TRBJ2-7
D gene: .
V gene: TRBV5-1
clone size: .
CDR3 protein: CASSASVSGPKAYEQYF
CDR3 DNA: TGCGCCAGCAGCGCCTCTGTGTCAGGCCCGAAAGCTTACGAGCAGTACTTC

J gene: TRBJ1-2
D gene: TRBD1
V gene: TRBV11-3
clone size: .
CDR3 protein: CASSLEPGQGTNYGYTF
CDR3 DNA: TGTGCCAGCAGCTTAGAGCCGGGACAGGGAACTAACTATGGCTACACCTTC

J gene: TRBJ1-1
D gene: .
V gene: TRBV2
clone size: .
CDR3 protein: CASSERGLAEAFF
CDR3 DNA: TGTGCCAGCAGTGAACGTGGGCTCGCTGAAGCTTTCTTT

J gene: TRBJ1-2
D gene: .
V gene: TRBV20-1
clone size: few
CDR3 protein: CSQGGGNGYTF
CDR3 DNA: TGCAGTCAGGGAGGGGGAAATGGCTACACCTTC

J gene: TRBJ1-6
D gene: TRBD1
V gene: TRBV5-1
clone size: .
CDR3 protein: CASSISGTENSPLHF
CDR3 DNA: TGCGCCAGCAGCATCTCCGGGACAGAAAATTCACCCCTCCACTTT

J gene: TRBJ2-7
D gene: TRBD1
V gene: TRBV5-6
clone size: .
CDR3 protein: CASSHVGQGGEQYF
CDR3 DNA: TGTGCCAGCAGCCACGTTGGACAGGGTGGCGAGCAGTACTTC

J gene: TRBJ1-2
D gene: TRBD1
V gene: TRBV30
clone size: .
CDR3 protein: CAWSLGQGSYGYTF
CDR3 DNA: TGTGCCTGGAGTCTCGGACAGGGATCCTATGGCTACACCTTC

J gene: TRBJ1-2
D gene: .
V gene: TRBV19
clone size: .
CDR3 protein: CASSIGRPNYGYTF
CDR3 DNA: TGTGCCAGTAGTATTGGCAGGCCTAACTATGGCTACACCTTC

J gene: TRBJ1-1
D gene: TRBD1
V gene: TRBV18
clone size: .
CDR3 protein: CASSQNQGADTEAFF
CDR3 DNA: TGTGCCAGCTCGCAGAACCAGGGGGCGGACACTGAAGCTTTCTTT